This T cell receptor beta chain was sequenced in a study of lymphopenia after photon versus proton radiotherapy. Study-level points and caveats: Post-nadir TCR diversity decline inversely tracked overall survival among those who died. After lymphocyte nadir, photon-treated repertoires showed oligoclonal expansion, especially CD8+ Temra.

Clones were read by immunoSEQ multiplex PCR, and TCRdb kept only the in-frame ones, dropping some. The sample gives tens of thousands of clones, 65% to 85% of which show up once; around 2% is in the top ten. Of note for this clone: Antigen specificity is unknown.

The CDR3 has 15 residues. Deletions cut 7 bases from V and 0 bases from J, with 14 bases between. The V gene's germline CDR1 is MNHNY and CDR2 SVGAGI (reference sequence). Sequencing was performed on peripheral blood, taken from a patient treated with proton-based radiotherapy. This sequence originates from a man aged 55 to 70 with pancreatic cancer. This chain joins TRBV6-6 and TRBJ2-3; possible D gene TRBD2, 7 bases. The CDR3 is CASNDRGGSTDTQYF. The CDR3 region has the DNA TGTGCCAGCAATGATAGGGGGGGTAGCACAGATACGCAGTATTTT.